This entry lists 21 T cell receptor beta chains sequenced from one sample in a study of blood T cells in healthy people across ages. Together with a sample-barcoded 5' primer, a J-beta primer mix was included in a second PCR lasting roughly 6 to 12 cycles. In TCRdb, the 5' RACE reads were re-called with MiXCR into one record per CDR3 protein. The profile shows over 1,200,000 distinct CDR3 sequences, roughly 60% of them singletons. Material: blood. The receptors were gathered from a man in his late teens or twenties in good health.

J is TRBJ2-1 and V is TRBV28; 9 positions match TRBD1. Losses at the gene ends were 5 bases for V and 4 bases for J; bases not matched to a gene: 12. The CDR3 length is 17 residues. CDR1 and CDR2 from the germline V gene are MDHEN and SYDVKM. CDR3 nucleotides: TGTGCCAGCAGTCCCTTGGCCGGGACAGGGCAATACAATGAGCAGTTCTTC. This encodes CASSPLAGTGQYNEQFF.

The rearrangement links TRBV6-1 to TRBJ1-1; D may be TRBD1 (5 bases). The CDR3 contains 13 residues. Deletions cut 4 bases from V and 8 bases from J, with 14 bases between. Looked up from germline, CDR1 is MNHNS and CDR2 is SASEGT. The CDR3 DNA is TGTGCCAGCAGTGGGACCGAGGGGTCCGAAGCTTTCTTT. Translating gives CASSGTEGSEAFF.

V gene TRBV11-2 combines with J gene TRBJ1-2, with unresolved D. This CDR3 is 13 amino acids long. The V gene's germline CDR1 is SGHAT and CDR2 FQNNGV. V lost 5 bases and J 6 bases, leaving 13 bases between the germline ends. CDR3 residues: CASSRMGFDGYTF. The CDR3 region has the DNA TGTGCCAGCAGCCGCATGGGGTTTGATGGCTACACCTTC.

This clonotype occurred once. This sequence joins TRBV20-1 and TRBJ2-1, with TRBD1 identical over 12 bases. The end of the DNA aligns better with TRBJ2-7, so the J call may be wrong. This CDR3 is 13 amino acids long. Germline-derived CDR1 and CDR2 are DFQATT and SNEGSKA (reference sequence). CDR3 bases: TGCAGTGCTGGGACAGGGGGCGTGTATGAGCAGTACTTC. It encodes CSAGTGGVYEQYF.

This clonotype was counted between two and nine times. The CDR3 DNA sequence: TGTGCCAGCAGCTTAGATCCGGGCGGGGACAATGAGCAGTTCTTC. This gives the protein CASSLDPGGDNEQFF. The J gene is TRBJ2-1, the V gene TRBV11-2; weak D call: TRBD2 (6 bases). Germline CDR1 reads SGHAT; CDR2 reads FQNNGV. V lost 0 bases and J 5 bases, leaving 11 bases between the germline ends. The CDR3 is made up of 15 amino acids.

V is TRBV6-5 and J is TRBJ2-7; the match to TRBD2 covers 8 bases. J lost 0 bases, V lost 5 bases, and 3 bases had no gene match. CDR3 length: 14 amino acids. Germline V lookup: CDR1 MNHEY, CDR2 SVGAGI. The CDR3 is CASSNLAGSYEQYF. CDR3 DNA: TGTGCCAGCAGTAACCTAGCGGGCTCCTACGAGCAGTACTTC.

This chain links TRBV20-1 with TRBJ2-7; 13 positions agree with TRBD2. Germline CDR1 is DFQATT and CDR2 is SNEGSKA (reference sequence). The CDR3 has 14 amino acids. The ends lost 5 bases at V and 6 bases at J; junction bases unmatched: 7. The CDR3 DNA follows: TGCAGTGCTCGACTAGCGGGGGGCTCCCGCGAGCAGTACTTC. It codes for CSARLAGGSREQYF.

The chain has TRBV15 and TRBJ2-5; D gene unclear. V was shortened by 0 bases and J by 5 bases, with 10 bases between the two germline ends. Per germline, CDR1 LNHNV and CDR2 YYDKDF (reference sequence). The CDR3 runs 14 residues. The CDR3 DNA sequence: TGTGCCACCAGCAGAGACCCCAGTGGGGAGACCCAGTACTTC. Its translation is CATSRDPSGETQYF.

CDR3 protein: CSARDIQRYGYTF. The CDR3 DNA reads as TGCAGTGCTAGAGATATCCAACGTTATGGCTACACCTTC. The chain joins TRBV20-1 to TRBJ1-2; no clear D gene. The germline V and J ends were trimmed by 0 bases and 5 bases, with 10 bases remaining between them. The CDR3 is 13 amino acids. Germline V gene sequence: CDR1 DFQATT, CDR2 SNEGSKA (reference sequence).

This clonotype has more than one count but fewer than ten. The chain is built from TRBV11-2 and TRBJ2-1, with a possible D match to TRBD2 (5 bases). The closer fit of TRBJ2-7 to the DNA end suggests the J call may be wrong. The CDR3 runs to 18 residues. From germline, CDR1 is SGHAT and CDR2 FQNNGV. The CDR3 spells CASSLDPRLAGFYNEQYF. The DNA for the CDR3 is TGTGCCAGCAGCTTAGACCCCCGACTGGCGGGTTTCTACAATGAGCAGTACTTC.

The CDR3 nucleotides are TGCAGCGTCGTGGACAGGCCATTCTCCTACGAGCAGTACTTC. This translates into CSVVDRPFSYEQYF. The J gene is TRBJ2-7, the V gene TRBV29-1, with 7 bases aligning to TRBD1. The germline CDR1 and CDR2 sequences are SQVTM and ANQGSEA. The trim removed 6 bases at V and 0 bases at J, leaving 8 bases unmatched. CDR3 length: 14 residues.

This clonotype was counted a few times. J is TRBJ1-5 and V is TRBV7-4; D unclear. V lost 0 bases and J 6 bases, leaving 21 bases between the germline ends. Germline CDR1 and CDR2: SGHVT and SQSDAQ. CDR3 size: 18 residues. CDR3: CASSLAPLLKGYGQPQHF. The CDR3 DNA is TGTGCCAGCAGCTTAGCTCCCCTTTTGAAGGGCTATGGTCAGCCCCAGCATTTT.

The chain has TRBV29-1 and TRBJ2-3, with D perhaps being TRBD1 or TRBD2 (6 bases each). This CDR3 contains 14 residues. Per the germline V gene, CDR1 is SQVTM and CDR2 is ANQGSEA. V lost 6 bases and J 3 bases, leaving 16 bases between the germline ends. In DNA form, the CDR3 reads TGCAGCGTGGGAAGGGGGGCCAGTACAGATACGCAGTATTTT. It translates to CSVGRGASTDTQYF.

The chain couples TRBV5-1 to TRBJ1-2; possibly TRBD1 for D (5 bases). The germline gives CDR1 SGHRS, CDR2 YFSETQ. Trimming took 4 bases from V and 8 from J, leaving 24 bases between them. The CDR3 length is 16 residues. CDR3 loop: CASSPEATAAQGGYTF. The CDR3 DNA reads as TGCGCCAGCAGCCCCGAGGCGACAGCGGCCCAGGGAGGCTACACCTTC.

The gene calls are TRBV4-1 and TRBJ2-1; 9 bases align to TRBD1. V lost 3 bases and J lost 9; bases outside the gene matches: 6. From germline, CDR1 is MGHRA and CDR2 YSYEKL. The CDR3 covers 14 residues. The CDR3 loop is CASSHRDRESEQFF. The CDR3, as DNA: TGCGCCAGCAGCCATCGGGACAGGGAAAGTGAGCAGTTCTTC.

The J gene is TRBJ1-5, the V gene TRBV12-3 or TRBV12-4; possible D gene TRBD1, 5 bases. This CDR3 spans 14 amino acids. V lost 3 bases and J 5 bases, leaving 11 bases between the germline ends. DNA for the CDR3: TGTGCCAGCAGTTTTGCAGGGAGGGATCAGCCCCAGCATTTT. Its protein is CASSFAGRDQPQHF.

This chain uses TRBV27 with TRBJ2-4, with 9 bases aligning to TRBD2. V lost 6 bases, J lost 7 bases, and 7 bases stayed unmatched. The CDR3 consists of 14 residues. The V gene's germline CDR1 is MNHEY and CDR2 SMNVEV (reference sequence). The CDR3 DNA follows: TGTGCCAGCAGGGGTACTAGCGGGTGGAACATTCAGTACTTC. Protein sequence: CASRGTSGWNIQYF.

The chain employs TRBV12-3 or TRBV12-4 and TRBJ2-1, with 10 bases aligning to TRBD2. Trimming took 7 bases from V and 0 from J; bases not matched to a gene: 3. The CDR3 consists of 15 residues. The CDR3 region has the DNA TGTGCCAGCAATATAGCGGGGGGCTCCTACAATGAGCAGTTCTTC. Translating gives CASNIAGGSYNEQFF.

The chain has TRBV5-4 and TRBJ2-5; D might be TRBD2 (6 bases). The CDR3 extends over 16 amino acids. Germline V gene sequence: CDR1 SGHNT, CDR2 YYREEE (reference sequence). V was clipped by 0 bases and J by 5 bases, with 17 bases between them. Here the CDR3 DNA reads TGTGCCAGCAGCTTGGAGGGAGTGCGGGGAGCCGAGACCCAGTACTTC. Its protein is CASSLEGVRGAETQYF.

This sequence joins TRBV10-1 and TRBJ2-1; D is possibly TRBD1 (6 bases). Germline CDR1 and CDR2: WNHNN and SYGVQD (reference sequence). V lost 8 bases and J lost 6, with 14 bases in between. The CDR3 has 13 amino acids. CDR3 region: CASQIDRINEQFF. The DNA for the CDR3 is TGCGCCAGCCAAATCGACAGGATCAATGAGCAGTTCTTC.

V gene TRBV23-1 combines with J gene TRBJ2-7, with TRBD1 identical over 10 bases. TRBV23-1 is an ORF; its function is uncertain. J was trimmed by 2 bases and V by 3 bases; bases with no gene match: 16. The CDR3 contains 19 residues. CDR3 amino acids: CASSHPPPPTGGYPYEQYF. In DNA form, the CDR3 reads TGCGCCAGCAGTCATCCCCCTCCTCCGACAGGGGGCTACCCCTACGAGCAGTACTTC.